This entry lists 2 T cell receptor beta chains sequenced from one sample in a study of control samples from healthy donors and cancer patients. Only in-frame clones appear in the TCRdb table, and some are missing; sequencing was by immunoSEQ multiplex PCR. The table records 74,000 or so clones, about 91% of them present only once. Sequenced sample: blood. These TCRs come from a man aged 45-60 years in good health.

The CDR3 bases are TGTGCCAGCAGCCAGACCAGGACATCTGGCTACACCTTC. Translation: CASSQTRTSGYTF. The chain uses TRBV3-1 (or the pseudogene TRBV3-2) and TRBJ1-2; D may be TRBD1 (5 bases). The V gene lost 3 bases and the J gene lost 7 bases, with 12 bases spanning the gap. The CDR3 loop spans 13 amino acids. The germline CDR1 and CDR2 sequences are LGHDT and YNNKEL (reference sequence).

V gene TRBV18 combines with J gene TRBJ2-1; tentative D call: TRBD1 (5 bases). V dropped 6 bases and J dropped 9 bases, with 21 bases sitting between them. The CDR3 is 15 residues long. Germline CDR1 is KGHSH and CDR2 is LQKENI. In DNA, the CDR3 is TGTGCCAGCTCTCAATCACTACCCAGGGTGGGTGAGCAGTTCTTC. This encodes CASSQSLPRVGEQFF. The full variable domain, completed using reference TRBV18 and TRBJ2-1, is NAGVMQNPRHLVRRRGQEARLRCSPMKGHSHVYWYRQLPEEGLKFMVYLQKENIIDESGMPKERFSAEFPKEGPSILRIQQVVRGDSAAYFCASSQSLPRVGEQFFGPGTRLTVL.